Presented here are 18 T cell receptor beta chains from one specimen sequenced in a study of patients and donors after allogeneic stem cell transplantation. From the RT-PCR reads, TCRdb called clonotypes with MiXCR, one entry per CDR3 protein. The table has 400,000 to 500,000 distinct CDR3 sequences, roughly 17% seen once. Sequenced input: blood, either unsorted or a sorted T cell fraction (not recorded which). These receptors were taken from a human donor who was either an allogeneic HSCT recipient or a stem cell or donor lymphocyte infusion donor (not recorded which). It is not recorded whose cells these are; they may come from a transplant donor.

This clonotype occurred a few times. This rearrangement joins TRBV6-2 or TRBV6-3 to TRBJ1-1, with no clear D. The V gene's germline CDR1 is MNHEY and CDR2 SVGEGT. The CDR3 spans 14 residues. Trimming stripped 6 bases from V and 0 bases from J, with 11 bases between. The CDR3 sequence is CASRKQLMNTEAFF. The DNA for the CDR3 is TGTGCCAGCAGAAAACAGCTTATGAACACTGAAGCTTTCTTT.

This clonotype was picked up a small number of times. The chain has TRBV5-5 and TRBJ1-2, with D possibly matching TRBD1 (6 bases). The germline CDR1 and CDR2 sequences are SGHKS and YYEKEE (reference sequence). This CDR3 is 15 amino acids long. The V gene lost 2 bases and the J gene lost 3 bases, with 14 bases spanning the gap. This CDR3 reads CASSFTLTGDYGYTF. In nucleotides, the CDR3 is TGTGCCAGCAGCTTTACACTGACAGGAGACTATGGCTACACCTTC.

At least ten counts were recorded for this clonotype. V is TRBV4-3 and J is TRBJ1-2; D is uncertain. CDR1 is LGHNA, CDR2 YSLEER, per germline. Trimming removed 0 bases at V and 8 bases at J, with 19 bases between. This CDR3 region has 16 residues. CDR3: CASSQEGGGGSWGYTF. The CDR3 coding sequence is TGCGCCAGCAGCCAAGAAGGTGGCGGCGGTTCTTGGGGCTACACCTTC.

Ten or more counts support this clonotype. The V call is TRBV7-9, the J call TRBJ1-2; no definite D call. This CDR3 is built from 11 residues. V dropped 5 bases and J dropped 8 bases, with 9 bases sitting between them. Germline V gene data show CDR1 as SEHNR and CDR2 as FQNEAQ (reference sequence). In nucleotides, the CDR3 is TGTGCCAGCAGCGCTTCTTTGGGCTACACCTTC. It specifies CASSASLGYTF.

This clonotype was detected ten times or more. The chain employs TRBV5-1 and TRBJ2-3; D is possibly TRBD2 (5 bases). The CDR3 spans 14 residues. Trimming cost V 2 bases and J 4 bases, with 11 bases left between them. From germline, CDR1 is SGHRS and CDR2 YFSETQ. The CDR3 loop is CASSLSSGADTQYF. The CDR3 nucleotides are TGCGCCAGCAGCTTATCCTCCGGGGCAGATACGCAGTATTTT.

There are a few counts of this clonotype. This chain links TRBV10-3 with TRBJ1-5, with a weak D call TRBD1 (5 bases). V lost 0 bases, J lost 4 bases, and 13 bases lay in between. The CDR3 is 16 residues long. Looked up from germline, CDR1 is ENHRY and CDR2 is SYGVKD. CDR3 coding DNA: TGTGCCATCAGTGAGTCGACTCCTGGACAAAATCAGCCCCAGCATTTT. It encodes CAISESTPGQNQPQHF.

This clonotype was detected many times. The gene calls are TRBV7-9 and TRBJ1-2; TRBD1 might be the D (5 bases). Germline loops: CDR1 SEHNR, CDR2 FQNEAQ (reference sequence). Trimming removed 5 bases at V and 0 bases at J, with 16 bases between. This CDR3 spans 16 amino acids. The CDR3 spells CASSGGLGKPNYGYTF. CDR3 DNA: TGTGCCAGCAGCGGGGGTCTAGGAAAGCCTAACTATGGCTACACCTTC.

The table lists this clonotype with a few counts. This chain joins TRBV6-1 and TRBJ1-6, with 7 bases fitting TRBD1. Germline V gene data show CDR1 as MNHNS and CDR2 as SASEGT. The CDR3 spans 15 residues. The V segment lost 6 bases and the J segment 13 bases; nucleotides outside the gene matches: 15. The DNA for the CDR3 is TGTGCCAGCAGGTATACAGGGGTCGAGGAGTGGCCCCTCCACTTT. Protein: CASRYTGVEEWPLHF.

This chain links TRBV6-5 with TRBJ2-2; 11 nucleotides line up with TRBD2. The CDR3 runs to 18 residues. The V gene end was trimmed by 4 bases and the J gene end by 7 bases; junction bases not matched to a gene: 14. The germline gives CDR1 MNHEY, CDR2 SVGAGI. The CDR3 DNA reads as TGTGCCAGCAGTTTGACCCTAGCGGGAGGCCCTCAAGGCGGGGAGCTGTTTTTT. Protein: CASSLTLAGGPQGGELFF.

There are a few counts of this clonotype. The rearrangement links TRBV5-1 to TRBJ2-1; D gene ambiguous. Germline CDR1 and CDR2: SGHRS and YFSETQ. The CDR3 contains 13 residues. V was pared by 4 bases and J by 7 bases, with 12 bases between. CDR3: CASSPKVGNEQFF. CDR3 bases: TGCGCCAGCAGCCCGAAGGTGGGGAATGAGCAGTTCTTC.

This clonotype was counted only a few times. This chain links TRBV24-1 with TRBJ2-3; D gene unclear. In germline, CDR1 is KGHDR, CDR2 SFDVKD. CDR3 length: 13 amino acids. The V and J ends lost 3 bases and 0 bases respectively, with 3 bases between them. The CDR3 DNA is TGTGCCACCAGTGATAGAAGCACAGATACGCAGTATTTT. Amino acids: CATSDRSTDTQYF.

The chain carries TRBV20-1 and TRBJ1-6; weak D call: TRBD1 (6 bases). V was shortened by 6 bases and J by 7 bases, with 16 bases between the two germline ends. Germline V gene data show CDR1 as DFQATT and CDR2 as SNEGSKA (reference sequence). There are 14 residues in the CDR3. The CDR3 sequence: CSATAGALNSPLHF. CDR3 bases: TGCAGTGCCACCGCGGGGGCTTTGAATTCACCCCTCCACTTT.

This clonotype has just a few counts. V gene TRBV11-2 combines with J gene TRBJ1-3; the D is unclear. From germline, CDR1 is SGHAT and CDR2 FQNNGV. V was cut by 5 bases and J by 0 bases, with 14 bases left in between. The CDR3 covers 16 residues. CDR3 region: CASSLRTEFSGNTIYF. CDR3 sequence (DNA): TGTGCCAGCAGCCTACGGACGGAATTCTCTGGAAACACCATATATTTT.

V and J are TRBV2 and TRBJ2-1, with D perhaps TRBD1 (6 bases). The CDR3 is made up of 13 amino acids. From germline, CDR1 is SNHLY and CDR2 FYNNEI. V was shortened by 6 bases and J by 8 bases, with 14 bases between the two germline ends. CDR3 in DNA: TGTGCCAGCAGGCCGGGGACATTCGATGAGCAGTTCTTC. Protein sequence: CASRPGTFDEQFF.

This clonotype was counted a few times. The rearrangement links TRBV7-2 to TRBJ2-7; D gene ambiguous. V was clipped by 2 bases and J by 6 bases, with 8 bases between them. CDR3 length equals 12 residues. Per germline, CDR1 SGHTA and CDR2 FQGNSA. CDR3 residues: CASSLPPGEQYF. In DNA form, the CDR3 reads TGTGCCAGCAGCTTACCCCCTGGCGAGCAGTACTTC.

J is TRBJ1-6 and V is TRBV7-8, with D tentatively TRBD1 (6 bases). The CDR3 is made up of 16 amino acids. The germline V gene encodes CDR1 SGHVS and CDR2 FQNEAQ. The V and J ends lost 5 bases and 5 bases respectively, with 16 bases between them. The CDR3 here is CASSQIMDSNNSPLHF. The CDR3 nucleotides are TGTGCCAGCAGCCAAATCATGGACAGCAATAATTCACCCCTCCACTTT.

This clonotype was counted only a few times. The CDR3, as DNA: TGTGCCAGCAGCTTAGATGAAGGTCCGCAGTATTTT. Translating gives CASSLDEGPQYF. The gene calls are TRBV11-3 and TRBJ2-3; D is ambiguous. Germline V gene data show CDR1 as SGHNT and CDR2 as YENEEA. CDR3 length: 12 residues. Trimming pared 0 bases from V and 10 bases from J, leaving 8 bases between. The full variable domain, with the rest looked up from reference TRBV11-3 and TRBJ2-3, is EAGVVQSPRYKIIEKKQPVAFWCNPISGHNTLYWYLQNLGQGPELLIRYENEEAVDDSQLPKDRFSAERLKGVDSTLKIQPAELGDSAVYLCASSLDEGPQYFGPGTRLTVL.

The sample holds a few counts of this clonotype. The CDR3 bases are TGTGCCATCAGTGAGTCGAGGTCAGACTATAGCAATCAGCCCCAGCATTTT. Its protein product is CAISESRSDYSNQPQHF. The chain joins TRBV10-3 to TRBJ1-5; D uncertain. The V end was cut by 0 bases, the J end by 0 bases, with 12 bases between. The CDR3 loop spans 17 amino acids. Germline lookup yields CDR1 ENHRY and CDR2 SYGVKD.